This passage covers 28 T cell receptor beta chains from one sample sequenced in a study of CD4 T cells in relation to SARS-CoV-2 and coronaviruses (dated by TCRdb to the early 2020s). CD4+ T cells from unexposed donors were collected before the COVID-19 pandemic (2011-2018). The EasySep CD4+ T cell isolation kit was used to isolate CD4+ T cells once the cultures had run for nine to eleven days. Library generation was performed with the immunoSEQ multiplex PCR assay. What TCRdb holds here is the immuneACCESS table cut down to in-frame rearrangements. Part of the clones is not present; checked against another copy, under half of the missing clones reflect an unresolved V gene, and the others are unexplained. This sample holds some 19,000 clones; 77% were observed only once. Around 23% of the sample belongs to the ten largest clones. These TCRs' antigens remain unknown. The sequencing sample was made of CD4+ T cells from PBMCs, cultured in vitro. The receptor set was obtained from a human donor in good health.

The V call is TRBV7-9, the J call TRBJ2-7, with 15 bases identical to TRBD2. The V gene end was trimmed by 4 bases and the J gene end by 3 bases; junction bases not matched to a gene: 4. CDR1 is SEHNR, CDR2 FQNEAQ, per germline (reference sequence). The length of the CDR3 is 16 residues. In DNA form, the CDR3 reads TGTGCCAGCAGCTCGGGACTAGCGGGAGGTGGCTACGAGCAGTACTTC. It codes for CASSSGLAGGGYEQYF. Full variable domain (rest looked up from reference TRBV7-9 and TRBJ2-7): DTGVSQNPRHKITKRGQNVTFRCDPISEHNRLYWYRQTLGQGPEFLTYFQNEAQLEKSRLLSDRFSAERPKGSFSTLEIQRTEQGDSAMYLCASSSGLAGGGYEQYFGPGTRLTVT.

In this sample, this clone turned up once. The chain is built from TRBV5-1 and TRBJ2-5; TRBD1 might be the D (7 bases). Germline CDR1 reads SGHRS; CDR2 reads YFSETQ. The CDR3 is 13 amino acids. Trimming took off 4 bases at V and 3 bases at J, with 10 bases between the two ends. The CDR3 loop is CASSGGGKETQYF. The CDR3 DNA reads TGCGCCAGCAGCGGAGGGGGCAAAGAGACCCAGTACTTC.

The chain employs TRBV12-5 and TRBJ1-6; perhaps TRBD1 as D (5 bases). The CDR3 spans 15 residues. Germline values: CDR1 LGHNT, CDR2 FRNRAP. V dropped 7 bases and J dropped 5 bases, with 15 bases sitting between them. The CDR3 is CASAPVLGDNSPLHF. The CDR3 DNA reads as TGTGCTAGTGCCCCTGTTTTGGGGGATAATTCACCCCTCCACTTT.

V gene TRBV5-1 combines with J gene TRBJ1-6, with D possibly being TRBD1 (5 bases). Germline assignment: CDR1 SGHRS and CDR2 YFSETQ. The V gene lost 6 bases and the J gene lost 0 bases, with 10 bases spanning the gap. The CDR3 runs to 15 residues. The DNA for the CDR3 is TGCGCCAGCAATCAGGGAGGCTCCTATAATTCACCCCTCCACTTT. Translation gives CASNQGGSYNSPLHF.

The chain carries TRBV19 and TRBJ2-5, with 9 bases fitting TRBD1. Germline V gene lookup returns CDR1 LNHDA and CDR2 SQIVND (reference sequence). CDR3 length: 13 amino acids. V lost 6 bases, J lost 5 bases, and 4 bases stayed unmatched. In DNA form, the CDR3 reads TGTGCCAGTAGGGACAGGGGTCAGGAGACCCAGTACTTC. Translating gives CASRDRGQETQYF.

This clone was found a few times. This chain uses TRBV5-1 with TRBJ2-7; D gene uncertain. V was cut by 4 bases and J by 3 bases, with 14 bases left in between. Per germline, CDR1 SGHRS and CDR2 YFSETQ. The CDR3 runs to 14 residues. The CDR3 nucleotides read TGCGCCAGCAGCGCCCTTTCCGGGTACTACGAGCAGTACTTC. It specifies CASSALSGYYEQYF.

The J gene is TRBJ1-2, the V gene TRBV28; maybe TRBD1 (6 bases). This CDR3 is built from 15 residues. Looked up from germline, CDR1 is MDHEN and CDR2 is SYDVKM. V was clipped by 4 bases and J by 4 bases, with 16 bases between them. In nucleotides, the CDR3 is TGTGCCAGCAGTTCCCCGGCAGGGGAAGGCTATGGCTACACCTTC. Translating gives CASSSPAGEGYGYTF.

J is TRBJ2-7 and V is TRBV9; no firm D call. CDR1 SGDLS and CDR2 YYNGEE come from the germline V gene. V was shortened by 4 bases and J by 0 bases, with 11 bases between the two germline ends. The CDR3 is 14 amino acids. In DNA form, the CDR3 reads TGTGCCAGCAGCTCCAGTGCCGCCTCCTACGAGCAGTACTTC. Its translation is CASSSSAASYEQYF.

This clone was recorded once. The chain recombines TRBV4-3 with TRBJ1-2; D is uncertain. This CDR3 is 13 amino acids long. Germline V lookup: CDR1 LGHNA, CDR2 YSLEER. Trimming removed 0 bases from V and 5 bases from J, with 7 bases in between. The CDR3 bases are TGCGCCAGCAGCCAAGAAGGACGTTATGGCTACACCTTC. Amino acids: CASSQEGRYGYTF.

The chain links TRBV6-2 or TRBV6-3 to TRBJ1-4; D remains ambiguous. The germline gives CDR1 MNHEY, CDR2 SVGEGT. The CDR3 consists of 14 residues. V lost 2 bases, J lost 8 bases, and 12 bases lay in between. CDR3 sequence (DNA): TGTGCCAGCAGTTACACGCCGATCCGGGAAAAACTGTTTTTT. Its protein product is CASSYTPIREKLFF.

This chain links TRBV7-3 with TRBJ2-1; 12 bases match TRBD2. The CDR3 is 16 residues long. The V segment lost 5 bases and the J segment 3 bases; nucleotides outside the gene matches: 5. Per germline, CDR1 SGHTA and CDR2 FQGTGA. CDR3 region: CASSKLAGGDYNEQFF. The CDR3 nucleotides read TGTGCCAGCAGCAAACTAGCGGGAGGAGACTACAATGAGCAGTTCTTC.

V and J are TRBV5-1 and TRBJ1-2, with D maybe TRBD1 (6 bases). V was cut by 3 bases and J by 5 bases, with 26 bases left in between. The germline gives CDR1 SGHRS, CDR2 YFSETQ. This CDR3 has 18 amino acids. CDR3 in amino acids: CASSSRGGGARGGYGYTF. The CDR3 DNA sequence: TGCGCCAGCAGCTCACGGGGTGGGGGGGCGCGCGGAGGTTATGGCTACACCTTC.

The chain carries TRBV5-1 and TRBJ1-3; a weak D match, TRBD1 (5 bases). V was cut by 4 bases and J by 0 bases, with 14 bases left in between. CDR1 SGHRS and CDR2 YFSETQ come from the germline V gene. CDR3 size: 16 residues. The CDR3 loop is CASSVQTGASGNTIYF. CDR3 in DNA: TGCGCCAGCAGCGTCCAAACAGGCGCCTCTGGAAACACCATATATTTT.

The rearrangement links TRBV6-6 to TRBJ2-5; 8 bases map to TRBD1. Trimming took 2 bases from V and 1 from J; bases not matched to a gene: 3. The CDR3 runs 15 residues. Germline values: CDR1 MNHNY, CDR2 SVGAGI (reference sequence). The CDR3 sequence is CASSYGGTGQETQYF. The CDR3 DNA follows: TGTGCCAGCAGTTACGGCGGGACAGGCCAAGAGACCCAGTACTTC.

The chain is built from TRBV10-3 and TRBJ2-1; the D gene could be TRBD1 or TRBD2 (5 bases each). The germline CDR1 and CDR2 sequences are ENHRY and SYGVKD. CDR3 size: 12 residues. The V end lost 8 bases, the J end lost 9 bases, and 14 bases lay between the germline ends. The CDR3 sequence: CAIGQGEGEQFF. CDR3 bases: TGTGCCATCGGGCAGGGCGAGGGTGAGCAGTTCTTC.

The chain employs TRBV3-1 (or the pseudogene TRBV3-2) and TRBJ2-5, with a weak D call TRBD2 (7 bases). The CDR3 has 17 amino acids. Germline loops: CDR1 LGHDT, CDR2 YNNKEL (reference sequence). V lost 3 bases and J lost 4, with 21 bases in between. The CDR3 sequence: CASSQGPWGGPGETQYF. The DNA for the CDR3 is TGTGCCAGCAGCCAGGGACCTTGGGGGGGGCCTGGAGAGACCCAGTACTTC.

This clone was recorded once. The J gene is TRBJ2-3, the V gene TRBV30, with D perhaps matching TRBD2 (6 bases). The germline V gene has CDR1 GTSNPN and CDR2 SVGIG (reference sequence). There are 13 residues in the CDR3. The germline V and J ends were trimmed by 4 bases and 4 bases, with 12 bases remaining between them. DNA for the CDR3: TGTGCCTGGACCGAGGCGGGATCAGATACGCAGTATTTT. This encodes CAWTEAGSDTQYF. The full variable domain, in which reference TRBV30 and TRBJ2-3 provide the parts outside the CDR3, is SQTIHQWPATLVQPVGSPLSLECTVEGTSNPNLYWYRQAAGRGLQLLFYSVGIGQISSEVPQNLSASRPQDRQFILSSKKLLLSDSGFYLCAWTEAGSDTQYFGPGTRLTVL.

The chain's CDR3 is CASRGNTGELFF. In nucleotides, the CDR3 is TGCGCCAGCAGAGGGAACACCGGGGAGCTGTTTTTT. This sequence joins TRBV23-1 and TRBJ2-2; D gene unclear. TRBV23-1 is flagged as an ORF with uncertain function. V lost 6 bases and J lost 1, with 3 bases in between. This CDR3 is built from 12 residues.

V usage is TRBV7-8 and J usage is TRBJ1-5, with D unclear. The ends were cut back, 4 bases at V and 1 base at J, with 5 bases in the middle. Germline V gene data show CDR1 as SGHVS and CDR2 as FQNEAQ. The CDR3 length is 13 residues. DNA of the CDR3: TGTGCCAGCAGCTCTGAAAGCAATCAGCCCCAGCATTTT. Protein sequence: CASSSESNQPQHF.

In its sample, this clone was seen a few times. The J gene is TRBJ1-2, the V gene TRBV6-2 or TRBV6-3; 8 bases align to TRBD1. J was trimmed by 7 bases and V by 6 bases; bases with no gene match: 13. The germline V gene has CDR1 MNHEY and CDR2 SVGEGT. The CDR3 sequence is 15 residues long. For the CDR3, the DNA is TGTGCCAGCAGCCTAGAAGGGACAGGAGATCTTGGCTACACCTTC. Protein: CASSLEGTGDLGYTF.

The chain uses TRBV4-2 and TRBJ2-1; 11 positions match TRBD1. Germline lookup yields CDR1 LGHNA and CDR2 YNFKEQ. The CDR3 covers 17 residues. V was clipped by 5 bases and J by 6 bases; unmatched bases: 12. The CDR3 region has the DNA TGTGCCAGCAGCTCGCAGATGGGGGACAGGGGGTCCAATGAGCAGTTCTTC. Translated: CASSSQMGDRGSNEQFF.

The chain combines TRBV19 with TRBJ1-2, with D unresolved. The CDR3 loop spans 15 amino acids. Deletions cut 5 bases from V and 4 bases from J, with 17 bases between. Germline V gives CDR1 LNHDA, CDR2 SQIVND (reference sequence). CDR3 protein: CASSPSSGDIYGYTF. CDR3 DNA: TGTGCCAGTAGTCCCTCCAGCGGAGATATCTATGGCTACACCTTC.

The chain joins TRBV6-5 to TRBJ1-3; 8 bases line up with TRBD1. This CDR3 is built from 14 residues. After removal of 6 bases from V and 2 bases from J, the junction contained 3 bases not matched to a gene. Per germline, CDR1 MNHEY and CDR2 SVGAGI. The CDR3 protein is CASSQDRAGNTIYF. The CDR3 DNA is TGTGCCAGCAGCCAGGACAGGGCTGGAAACACCATATATTTT.

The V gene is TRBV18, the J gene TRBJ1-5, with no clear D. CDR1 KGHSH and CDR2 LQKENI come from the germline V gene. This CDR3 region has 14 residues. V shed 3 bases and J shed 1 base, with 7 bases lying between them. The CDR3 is CASSPSPSNQPQHF. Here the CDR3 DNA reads TGTGCCAGCTCACCGAGTCCCAGCAATCAGCCCCAGCATTTT. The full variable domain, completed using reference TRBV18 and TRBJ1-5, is NAGVMQNPRHLVRRRGQEARLRCSPMKGHSHVYWYRQLPEEGLKFMVYLQKENIIDESGMPKERFSAEFPKEGPSILRIQQVVRGDSAAYFCASSPSPSNQPQHFGDGTRLSIL.

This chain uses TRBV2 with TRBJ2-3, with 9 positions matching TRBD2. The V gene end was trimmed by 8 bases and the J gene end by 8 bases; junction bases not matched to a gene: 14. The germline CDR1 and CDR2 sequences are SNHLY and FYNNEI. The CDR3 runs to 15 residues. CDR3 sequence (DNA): TGTGCCAGCGCTTCCTCAGCGGGAGGACTTTTTACGCAGTATTTT. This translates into CASASSAGGLFTQYF.

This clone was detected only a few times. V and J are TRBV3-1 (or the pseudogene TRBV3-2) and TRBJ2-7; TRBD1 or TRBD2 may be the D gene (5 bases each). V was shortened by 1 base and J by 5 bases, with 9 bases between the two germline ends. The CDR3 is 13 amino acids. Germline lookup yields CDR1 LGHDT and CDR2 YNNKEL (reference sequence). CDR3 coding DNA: TGTGCCAGCAGCCAAGGGGGGATAAACGAGCAGTACTTC. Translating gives CASSQGGINEQYF.

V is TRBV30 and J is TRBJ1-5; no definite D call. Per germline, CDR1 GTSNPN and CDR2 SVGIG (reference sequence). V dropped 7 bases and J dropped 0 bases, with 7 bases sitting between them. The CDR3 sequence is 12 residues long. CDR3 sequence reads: CASKHSNQPQHF. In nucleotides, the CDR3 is TGTGCCTCAAAGCATAGCAATCAGCCCCAGCATTTT.

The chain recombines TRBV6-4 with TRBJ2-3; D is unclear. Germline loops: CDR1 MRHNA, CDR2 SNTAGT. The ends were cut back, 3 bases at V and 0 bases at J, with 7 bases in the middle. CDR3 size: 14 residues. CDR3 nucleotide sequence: TGTGCCAGCAGTGAGATCTTTAGCACAGATACGCAGTATTTT. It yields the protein CASSEIFSTDTQYF.